This is a list of T cell receptor beta chains from one sample in a study of human T cells and chemical hapten exposure. TCRdb called the RACE reads again in MiXCR, with one record for every CDR3 protein. The repertoire holds 70,000 to 95,000 distinct CDR3 sequences, with 8.6% as singletons. Material for sequencing was whole blood. The receptors originated from a female donor in good health. Some clones in this sample may be carry-over from other donors' samples. The CDR3 runs from the conserved cysteine through the conserved F or W. Fields, in order: D gene, J gene, V gene, clone size, CDR3 protein, CDR3 DNA. The D gene is left open where the match is weak. Clone sizes are given selectively: once, few, many, or a class where the clone is expanded.

.,TRBJ1-1,TRBV20-1,many,CSASRVNTEAFF,TGCAGTGCTAGCAGGGTGAACACTGAAGCTTTCTTT
.,TRBJ2-1,TRBV11-1,few,CASSWRAGRNEQFF,TGTGCCAGCAGCTGGAGAGCGGGTCGGAATGAGCAGTTCTTC
.,TRBJ1-1,TRBV6-2/TRBV6-3,many,CASSRDGTFTEAFF,TGTGCCAGCAGTCGGGACGGAACCTTCACTGAAGCTTTCTTT
.,TRBJ1-6,TRBV12-3/TRBV12-4,many,CASTLVRGEALHF,TGTGCCAGCACCCTGGTGAGGGGTGAGGCCCTCCACTTT
.,TRBJ2-6,TRBV12-3/TRBV12-4,.,CASSTPTSRLRSGTNVLTF,TGTGCCAGCAGTACACCGACAAGTCGCTTACGGTCTGGGACCAACGTCCTGACTTTC
TRBD1,TRBJ2-5,TRBV28,many,CASRGQVETQYF,TGTGCCAGCAGGGGACAGGTAGAGACCCAGTACTTC
.,TRBJ1-5,TRBV6-2/TRBV6-3,.,CASSYSAGNQPQHF,TGTGCCAGCAGTTACTCAGCCGGCAATCAGCCCCAGCATTTT
.,TRBJ2-4,TRBV5-5,many,CASSFVETPNAIQYF,TGTGCCAGCAGCTTTGTAGAGACTCCGAACGCCATTCAGTACTTC
.,TRBJ2-3,TRBV5-6,.,CASSLWSTDTQYF,TGTGCCAGCAGCTTGTGGAGCACAGATACGCAGTATTTT
.,TRBJ2-3,TRBV7-2,many,CASSLLSWTGEQEVDTQYF,TGTGCCAGCAGCTTGTTATCCTGGACGGGAGAACAGGAGGTAGATACGCAGTATTTT
.,TRBJ2-2,TRBV7-2,many,CASSLSRVTGELFF,TGTGCCAGCAGCTTGAGTAGGGTAACCGGGGAGCTGTTTTTT
.,TRBJ1-6,TRBV6-2/TRBV6-3,.,CASRSRTANSPLNF,TGTGCCAGCAGATCTCGGACAGCCAATTCACCCCTCAACTTT
TRBD2,TRBJ2-3,TRBV2,few,CASRLLAGGQDTQYF,TGTGCCAGCAGATTACTAGCGGGGGGGCAAGATACGCAGTATTTT
.,TRBJ2-3,TRBV3-1,few,CASSQGPSSTDTQYF,TGTGCCAGCAGCCAAGGTCCGAGCAGCACAGATACGCAGTATTTT
.,TRBJ1-1,TRBV29-1,many,CSVSNSSRRAFF,TGCAGCGTTTCCAATTCGAGCCGGCGGGCTTTCTTT
TRBD1,TRBJ2-2,TRBV5-5,few,CASSFNRGSINPGELFF,TGTGCCAGCAGCTTTAACAGGGGGTCAATAAACCCCGGGGAGCTGTTTTTT
TRBD2,TRBJ2-1,TRBV5-1,many,CASSLAGLAGGPNEQFF,TGCGCCAGCAGCTTGGCCGGACTAGCGGGGGGTCCCAATGAGCAGTTCTTC
.,TRBJ1-2,TRBV6-2/TRBV6-3,few,CASSGHGYGYTF,TGTGCCAGCAGTGGGCACGGCTATGGCTACACCTTC
.,TRBJ2-7,TRBV5-1,many,CASTTGGAPYEQYF,TGCGCCAGCACCACCGGGGGCGCCCCCTACGAGCAGTACTTC
TRBD1,TRBJ1-3,TRBV25-1,.,CASRETGEFGNTIYF,TGTGCCAGCAGAGAGACAGGGGAGTTTGGAAACACCATATATTTT
.,TRBJ1-2,TRBV2,.,CASSEGQIGYTF,TGTGCCAGCAGTGAAGGACAGATAGGCTACACCTTC
.,TRBJ2-7,TRBV10-3,many,CAISARDRYYEQYF,TGTGCCATCAGTGCTAGGGACCGCTACTACGAGCAGTACTTC
.,TRBJ2-5,TRBV6-5,.,CATRRRGGVQQETQYF,TGTGCCACCCGACGGAGAGGGGGGGTCCAGCAAGAGACCCAGTACTTC
TRBD1,TRBJ1-1,TRBV10-3,once,CAISLIWGLRDRGAEAFF,TGTGCCATCAGTCTAATCTGGGGGCTCCGGGACAGGGGCGCTGAAGCTTTCTTT
.,TRBJ2-3,TRBV4-2,few,CASRPRARSIVPDTQYF,TGTGCCAGCAGACCTCGAGCTAGAAGTATAGTCCCAGATACGCAGTATTTT
.,TRBJ2-3,TRBV20-1,.,CSASNRRSTDTQYF,TGCAGTGCTAGCAACAGGCGTAGCACAGATACGCAGTATTTT
.,TRBJ2-2,TRBV2,few,CASALDGNTGELFF,TGTGCCAGCGCATTAGACGGAAACACCGGGGAGCTGTTTTTT
.,TRBJ1-6,TRBV19,few,CASRSAPYNSPLHF,TGTGCCAGTAGGAGCGCTCCCTATAATTCACCCCTCCACTTT
.,TRBJ1-1,TRBV3-1,many,CASSQDLTGTEAFF,TGTGCCAGCAGCCAAGATCTTACGGGCACTGAAGCTTTCTTT
TRBD1,TRBJ1-5,TRBV4-2,.,CASSQRQGHNQPQHF,TGTGCCAGCAGCCAGAGACAGGGGCACAATCAGCCCCAGCATTTT
TRBD2,TRBJ2-3,TRBV7-9,.,CASSLSGRGGVYGTDTQYF,TGTGCCAGCAGCTTAAGCGGACGGGGGGGTGTCTATGGCACAGATACGCAGTATTTT
.,TRBJ2-4,TRBV12-3/TRBV12-4,many,CASTAGGLAKNIQYF,TGTGCCAGCACCGCCGGGGGACTAGCCAAAAACATTCAGTACTTC
.,TRBJ2-7,TRBV2,.,CATGDALMGRPFYEQYF,TGTGCCACCGGGGATGCATTGATGGGTAGACCTTTTTACGAGCAGTACTTC
TRBD2,TRBJ2-5,TRBV5-4,few,CASSGGVEETQYF,TGTGCCAGTAGCGGGGGGGTGGAAGAGACCCAGTACTTC
.,TRBJ1-3,TRBV21-1,many,CASSTRGCRRTGNTIYF,TGTGCCAGCAGCACCAGAGGGTGCAGGAGAACTGGAAACACCATATATTTT
.,TRBJ1-4,TRBV20-1,.,CSARDGQANEKLFF,TGCAGTGCTAGAGATGGTCAGGCCAATGAAAAACTGTTTTTT
TRBD1,TRBJ2-7,TRBV2,many,CASSLTQGATSTYEQYF,TGTGCCAGCAGTTTAACACAGGGGGCTACGTCGACCTACGAGCAGTACTTC
.,TRBJ1-4,TRBV4-2,few,CASSQDWAGTNEKLFF,TGTGCCAGCAGCCAAGATTGGGCGGGAACTAATGAAAAACTGTTTTTT
TRBD1,TRBJ1-1,TRBV7-2,few,CASRTQGADTEAFF,TGTGCCAGCAGGACACAGGGGGCGGACACTGAAGCTTTCTTT